This T cell receptor (beta chain) is drawn from a study of tumor-infiltrating lymphocytes in oesophageal squamous cell carcinoma. TCRdb itself ran the PCR reads through MiXCR, one entry per CDR3 protein. Of about 20,000 distinct CDR3 sequences listed, roughly 47% are singletons. In germline, CDR1 is SGHVS, CDR2 FNYEAQ. Trimming took 2 bases from V and 0 from J, leaving 11 bases between them. CDR3 length: 15 amino acids. What was sequenced was esophageal tumor tissue. The origin of this receptor is a male donor with esophageal squamous cell carcinoma. This sequence joins TRBV7-6 and TRBJ2-7; weak D call: TRBD2 (5 bases). The CDR3 sequence is CASSLSWRSSYEQYF. For the CDR3, the DNA is TGTGCCAGCAGCTTAAGCTGGAGGAGCTCCTACGAGCAGTACTTC.